The 25 T cell receptor beta chains presented below share a single source sample, sequenced in a study of long-term antiretroviral therapy in people with HIV. The run of the v3.0 immunoSEQ assay was at survey level. The repertoire was sequenced with immunoSEQ multiplex PCR; TCRdb's copy has only in-frame clones and lacks some. The table records approximately 30,000 clones, roughly 84% of them present only once. Here the sequenced sample was unsorted PBMCs, taken 0.4 years after starting antiretroviral therapy. All receptors come from a man aged 18 to 35 with HIV.

V gene TRBV6-5 combines with J gene TRBJ1-1, with unresolved D. In germline, CDR1 is MNHEY, CDR2 SVGAGI. The CDR3 has 13 residues. Trimming left V 6 bases short and J 0 bases short, with 8 bases between. For the CDR3, the DNA is TGTGCCAGCAGCTTAACAGTGAACACTGAAGCTTTCTTT. Translating gives CASSLTVNTEAFF.

CDR3 loop: CASSLNPSTSEQYF. In DNA, the CDR3 is TGTGCCAGCAGCTTAAACCCGTCGACATCCGAGCAGTACTTC. J is TRBJ2-7 and V is TRBV7-9; D not resolved. Germline V CDR1 and CDR2: SEHNR, FQNEAQ (reference sequence). The ends were cut back, 2 bases at V and 6 bases at J, with 14 bases in the middle. This CDR3 is 14 amino acids long.

This clone was recorded only once. This chain connects TRBV6-5 to TRBJ2-3; D is undetermined. The V gene lost 2 bases and the J gene lost 2 bases, with 14 bases spanning the gap. Per germline, CDR1 MNHEY and CDR2 SVGAGI. The CDR3 totals 16 residues. The CDR3 bases are TGTGCCAGCAGTTACGGGTCAGAGCACCCCACAGATACGCAGTATTTT. Encoded protein: CASSYGSEHPTDTQYF.

This clone has more than one count but fewer than ten. This rearrangement joins TRBV9 to TRBJ1-2; no clear D. Trimming cost V 5 bases and J 4 bases, with 18 bases left between them. The length of the CDR3 is 15 residues. CDR1 and CDR2 from the germline V gene are SGDLS and YYNGEE. The CDR3 coding sequence is TGTGCCAGCAGTCGTCTTATCGGACGGACCTATGGCTACACCTTC. Protein sequence: CASSRLIGRTYGYTF.

The chain employs TRBV4-1 and TRBJ2-5; perhaps TRBD1 as D (8 bases). The CDR3 runs 13 residues. Germline CDR1 reads MGHRA; CDR2 reads YSYEKL. Trimming left V 6 bases short and J 5 bases short, with 13 bases between. The CDR3 DNA reads TGCGCCAGCAGGCAACAGGGGGGGGAGACCCAGTACTTC. Translated, it gives CASRQQGGETQYF.

This clone has only a few counts. This sample also contains other DNA sequences that code for the same CDR3. V usage is TRBV9 and J usage is TRBJ2-1, with 8 nucleotides matching TRBD1. The CDR3 is 15 amino acids. Losses at the gene ends were 3 bases for V and 3 bases for J; bases not matched to a gene: 5. CDR1 is SGDLS, CDR2 YYNGEE, per germline. The CDR3 is CASSATGTGYNEQFF. CDR3 DNA: TGTGCCAGCAGCGCCACCGGGACAGGCTACAATGAGCAGTTCTTC.

The chain is built from TRBV7-9 and TRBJ2-1; D is ambiguous. From germline, CDR1 is SEHNR and CDR2 FQNEAQ (reference sequence). With 5 bases removed from V and 5 bases from J, the gap between germline ends came to 10 bases. The CDR3 contains 13 residues. The CDR3 DNA reads as TGTGCCAGCAGCCCCCCGGGTGACAATGAGCAGTTCTTC. Protein: CASSPPGDNEQFF.

This chain connects TRBV18 to TRBJ2-6, with 9 bases lining up with TRBD1. This CDR3 contains 16 residues. Germline assignment: CDR1 KGHSH and CDR2 LQKENI. J lost 2 bases, V lost 3 bases, and 2 bases had no gene match. Written as DNA, the CDR3 is TGTGCCAGCTCACCGGGGACAGGGCCTGGGGCCAACGTCCTGACTTTC. It translates to CASSPGTGPGANVLTF.

The chain recombines TRBV5-1 with TRBJ2-1, with 7 positions matching TRBD2. This CDR3 comprises 16 residues. Germline V lookup: CDR1 SGHRS, CDR2 YFSETQ. The V gene end was trimmed by 2 bases and the J gene end by 1 base; junction bases not matched to a gene: 6. The CDR3 here is CASSLRTSESYNEQFF. The CDR3 DNA is TGCGCCAGCAGCTTACGGACTAGTGAGTCCTACAATGAGCAGTTCTTC.

The chain carries TRBV28 and TRBJ2-1; D possibly matches TRBD1 or TRBD2 (5 bases each). This CDR3 contains 15 residues. Germline CDR1 reads MDHEN; CDR2 reads SYDVKM. V lost 5 bases and J lost 3, with 14 bases in between. As DNA, the CDR3 is TGTGCCAGCAGTCCCCGGGACGGCAACTACAATGAGCAGTTCTTC. Protein: CASSPRDGNYNEQFF.

The CDR3 here is CASSLGLAGEQFF. DNA of the CDR3: TGTGCCAGCAGCCTCGGACTAGCGGGTGAGCAGTTCTTC. The V gene is TRBV7-2, the J gene TRBJ2-1, with 11 bases fitting TRBD2. V lost 5 bases and J lost 9; bases outside the gene matches: 3. Looked up from germline, CDR1 is SGHTA and CDR2 is FQGNSA. The CDR3 loop spans 13 amino acids. The whole variable domain, remainder taken from reference TRBV7-2 and TRBJ2-1, is GAGVSQSPSNKVTEKGKDVELRCDPISGHTALYWYRQSLGQGLEFLIYFQGNSAPDKSGLPSDRFSAERTGGSVSTLTIQRTQQEDSAVYLCASSLGLAGEQFFGPGTRLTVL.

CDR3 protein: CASSLVTVNTEAFF. As DNA, the CDR3 is TGTGCCAGCAGCTTGGTTACTGTGAACACTGAAGCTTTCTTT. V gene TRBV5-4 combines with J gene TRBJ1-1; D ambiguous. CDR3 length: 14 amino acids. Trimming pared 0 bases from V and 0 bases from J, leaving 6 bases between. Germline-derived CDR1 and CDR2 are SGHNT and YYREEE (reference sequence).

This chain links TRBV28 with TRBJ1-5; no clear D gene. CDR3 length: 11 residues. Germline lookup yields CDR1 MDHEN and CDR2 SYDVKM. V lost 8 bases and J 6 bases, leaving 8 bases between the germline ends. The CDR3 sequence is CASSSPQPQHF. The CDR3 DNA is TGTGCCAGCTCGTCCCCTCAGCCCCAGCATTTT.

CDR3 region: CASRKLGEVTEAFF. Written as DNA, the CDR3 is TGTGCCAGCAGAAAACTAGGGGAGGTCACTGAAGCTTTCTTT. V and J are TRBV27 and TRBJ1-1, with D possibly matching TRBD1 (5 bases). CDR1 and CDR2 from the germline V gene are MNHEY and SMNVEV (reference sequence). The CDR3 contains 14 residues. V lost 6 bases to trimming and J lost 4 bases, with 15 bases between them.

This clone was seen once. The chain links TRBV6-5 to TRBJ1-2; 9 bases agree with TRBD1. The V gene end was trimmed by 6 bases and the J gene end by 5 bases; junction bases not matched to a gene: 10. CDR3 length equals 15 residues. Germline V CDR1 and CDR2: MNHEY, SVGAGI. The CDR3 loop is CASRFTGGAEYGYTF. The CDR3 DNA reads as TGTGCCAGCAGGTTTACAGGGGGCGCGGAGTATGGCTACACCTTC.

CDR3 region: CASSLGLAGAEQYF. For the CDR3, the DNA is TGTGCCAGCAGCTTGGGACTAGCGGGGGCCGAGCAGTACTTC. The genes are TRBV5-8 and TRBJ2-7, with TRBD2 matching 12 bases. The V gene end was trimmed by 0 bases and the J gene end by 6 bases; junction bases not matched to a gene: 1. Germline loops: CDR1 SGHTS, CDR2 YDEGEE. This CDR3 has 14 amino acids. The full variable domain, its missing parts supplied by reference TRBV5-8 and TRBJ2-7, is EAGVTQSPTHLIKTRGQQATLRCSPISGHTSVYWYQQALGLGLQFLLWYDEGEERNRGNFPPRFSGRQFPNYSSELNVNALELEDSALYLCASSLGLAGAEQYFGPGTRLTVT.

The rearrangement uses TRBV5-6 and TRBJ2-1; no reliable D call. This CDR3 is 17 amino acids long. Trimming left V 7 bases short and J 2 bases short, with 22 bases between. CDR1 and CDR2 (germline): SGHDT, YYEEEE. The CDR3 DNA sequence: TGTGCCAGCGGCGCACTGGGGATCAGTTTGGCCTACAATGAGCAGTTCTTC. This sequence encodes CASGALGISLAYNEQFF.

The chain combines TRBV7-9 with TRBJ2-7; D is possibly TRBD1 (5 bases). This CDR3 is 14 amino acids long. The germline V gene has CDR1 SEHNR and CDR2 FQNEAQ (reference sequence). Between the trimmed V and J ends, which lost 5 bases and 3 bases, there was a span of 14 bases. This chain's CDR3 is CASSPLDSIYEQYF. As DNA, the CDR3 is TGTGCCAGCAGCCCGTTAGACAGCATCTACGAGCAGTACTTC.

This clone was observed a few times. The chain links TRBV7-9 to TRBJ2-7; TRBD1 might be the D (6 bases). Germline V gene sequence: CDR1 SEHNR, CDR2 FQNEAQ (reference sequence). CDR3 size: 14 residues. V was clipped by 1 base and J by 2 bases, with 9 bases between them. Here the CDR3 DNA reads TGTGCCAGCAGCTTAGGGACAGAGACCTACGAGCAGTACTTC. Translated, it gives CASSLGTETYEQYF.

This chain joins TRBV2 and TRBJ1-1; D might be TRBD1 (6 bases). CDR1 is SNHLY and CDR2 is FYNNEI in the germline V gene. This CDR3 comprises 15 residues. Trimming stripped 8 bases from V and 0 bases from J, with 16 bases between. CDR3: CASEGQGLMNTEAFF. CDR3 nucleotide sequence: TGTGCCAGCGAGGGGCAGGGGTTAATGAACACTGAAGCTTTCTTT. Together with reference TRBV2 and TRBJ1-1, the CDR3 gives the full variable domain: EPEVTQTPSHQVTQMGQEVILRCVPISNHLYFYWYRQILGQKVEFLVSFYNNEISEKSEIFDDQFSVERPDGSNFTLKIRSTKLEDSAMYFCASEGQGLMNTEAFFGQGTRLTVV.

V gene TRBV5-1 combines with J gene TRBJ1-4; D is perhaps TRBD1 (5 bases). Germline V lookup: CDR1 SGHRS, CDR2 YFSETQ. The V end lost 1 base, the J end lost 8 bases, and 9 bases lay between the germline ends. The CDR3 is made up of 13 amino acids. The CDR3, as DNA: TGCGCCAGCAGCTTGTATACAGGCGAAAAACTGTTTTTT. Residues: CASSLYTGEKLFF.

This rearrangement joins TRBV5-6 to TRBJ1-1; tentative D call: TRBD1 (5 bases). The germline gives CDR1 SGHDT, CDR2 YYEEEE. This CDR3 is 11 amino acids long. Trimming took off 4 bases at V and 8 bases at J, with 9 bases between the two ends. CDR3: CASSLRAEAFF. In DNA form, the CDR3 reads TGTGCCAGCAGCCTCAGGGCGGAAGCTTTCTTT.

V is TRBV14 and J is TRBJ1-1, with D possibly matching TRBD1 (5 bases). The CDR3 totals 14 residues. Trimming cost V 1 base and J 4 bases, with 10 bases left between them. CDR1 is SGHDN and CDR2 is FVKESK in the germline V gene. The CDR3 DNA is TGTGCCAGCAGCCAAGTTCTCGGGGCCACTGAAGCTTTCTTT. Its protein product is CASSQVLGATEAFF.

In this sample, this clone turned up a few times. This sequence joins TRBV7-2 and TRBJ2-7, with 7 positions matching TRBD1. V lost 5 bases, J lost 1 base, and 14 bases stayed unmatched. In germline, CDR1 is SGHTA, CDR2 FQGNSA. The length of the CDR3 is 17 residues. The CDR3 reads CASSLPRRGRGSYEQYF. The CDR3 DNA follows: TGTGCCAGCAGCCTCCCGAGACGTGGCAGGGGGTCCTACGAGCAGTACTTC.

This chain links TRBV4-3 with TRBJ2-1, with D possibly TRBD2 on 5 matching bases. The CDR3 has 17 amino acids. Germline V gives CDR1 LGHNA, CDR2 YSLEER. The V gene lost 4 bases and the J gene lost 8 bases, with 24 bases spanning the gap. CDR3 protein: CASSREVLRIPGDEQFF. In nucleotides, the CDR3 is TGCGCCAGCAGCCGAGAGGTGCTCAGGATTCCCGGGGATGAGCAGTTCTTC.